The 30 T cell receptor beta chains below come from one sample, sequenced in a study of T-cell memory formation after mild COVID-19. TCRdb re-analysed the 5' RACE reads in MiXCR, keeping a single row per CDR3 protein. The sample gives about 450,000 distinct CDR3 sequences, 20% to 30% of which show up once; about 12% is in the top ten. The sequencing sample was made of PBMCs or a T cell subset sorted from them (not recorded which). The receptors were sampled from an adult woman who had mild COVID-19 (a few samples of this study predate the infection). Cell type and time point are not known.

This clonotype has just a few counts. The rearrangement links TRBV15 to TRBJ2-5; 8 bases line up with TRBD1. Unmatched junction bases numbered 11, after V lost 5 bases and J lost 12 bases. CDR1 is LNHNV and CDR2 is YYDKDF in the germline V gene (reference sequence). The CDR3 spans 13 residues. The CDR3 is CATSGRTGPIEYF. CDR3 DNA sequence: TGTGCCACCAGCGGTAGGACAGGGCCTATCGAGTACTTC.

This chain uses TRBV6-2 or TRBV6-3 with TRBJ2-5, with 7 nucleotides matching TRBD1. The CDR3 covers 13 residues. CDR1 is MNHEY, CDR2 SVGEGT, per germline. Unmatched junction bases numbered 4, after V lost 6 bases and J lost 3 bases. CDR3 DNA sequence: TGTGCCAGCAGGAATCAGGGGGAAGAGACCCAGTACTTC. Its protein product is CASRNQGEETQYF.

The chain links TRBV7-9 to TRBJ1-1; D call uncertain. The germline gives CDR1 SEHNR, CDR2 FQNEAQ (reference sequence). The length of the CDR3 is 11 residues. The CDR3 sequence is CSVTMNTEAFF. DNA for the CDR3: TGTTCCGTAACCATGAACACTGAAGCTTTCTTT.

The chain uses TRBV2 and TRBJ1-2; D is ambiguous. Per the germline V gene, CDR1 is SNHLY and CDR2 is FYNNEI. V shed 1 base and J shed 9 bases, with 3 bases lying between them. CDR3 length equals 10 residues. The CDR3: CASSEERYTF. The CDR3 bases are TGTGCCAGCAGTGAAGAGCGCTACACCTTC.

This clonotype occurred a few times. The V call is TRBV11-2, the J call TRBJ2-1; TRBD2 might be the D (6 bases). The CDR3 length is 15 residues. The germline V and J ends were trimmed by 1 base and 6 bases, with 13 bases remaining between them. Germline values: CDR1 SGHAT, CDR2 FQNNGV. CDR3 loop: CASSLAGLHGNEQFF. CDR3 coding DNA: TGTGCCAGCAGCTTAGCGGGACTCCACGGCAATGAGCAGTTCTTC.

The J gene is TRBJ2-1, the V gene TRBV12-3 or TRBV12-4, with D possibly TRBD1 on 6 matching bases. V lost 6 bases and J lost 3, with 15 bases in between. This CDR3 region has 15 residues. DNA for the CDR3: TGTGCCAGCAGCTGGTTCAGGGACAACTACAATGAGCAGTTCTTC. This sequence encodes CASSWFRDNYNEQFF.

The CDR3 bases are TGTGCCAGTAGCCCTTCCGGAGGGACTAAGTCTAGTAATGAGCAGTTCTTC. Residues: CASSPSGGTKSSNEQFF. The J gene is TRBJ2-1, the V gene TRBV19, with 7 bases lining up with TRBD2. Germline CDR1 reads LNHDA; CDR2 reads SQIVND (reference sequence). The junction had 18 bases not matched to a gene; V was cut back by 6 bases and J by 7 bases. CDR3 length: 17 residues. Full variable domain (outside the CDR3, taken from reference TRBV19 and TRBJ2-1): DGGITQSPKYLFRKEGQNVTLSCEQNLNHDAMYWYRQDPGQGLRLIYYSQIVNDFQKGDIAEGYSVSREKKESFPLTVTSAQKNPTAFYLCASSPSGGTKSSNEQFFGPGTRLTVL.

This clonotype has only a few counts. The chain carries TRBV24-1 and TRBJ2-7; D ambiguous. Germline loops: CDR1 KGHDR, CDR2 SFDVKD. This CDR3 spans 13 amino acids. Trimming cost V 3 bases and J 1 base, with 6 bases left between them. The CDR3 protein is CATSDGVSYEQYF. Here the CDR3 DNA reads TGTGCCACCAGTGATGGGGTATCCTACGAGCAGTACTTC.

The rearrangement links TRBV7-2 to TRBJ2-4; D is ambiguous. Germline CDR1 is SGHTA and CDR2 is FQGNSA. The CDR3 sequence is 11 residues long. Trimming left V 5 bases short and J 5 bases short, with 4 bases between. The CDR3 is CASSPENIQYF. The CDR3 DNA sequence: TGTGCCAGCAGCCCCGAAAACATTCAGTACTTC.

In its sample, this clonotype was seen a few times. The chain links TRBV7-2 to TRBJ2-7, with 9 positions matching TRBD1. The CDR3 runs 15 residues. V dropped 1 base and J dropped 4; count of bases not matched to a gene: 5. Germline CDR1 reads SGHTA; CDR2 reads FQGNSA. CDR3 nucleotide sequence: TGTGCCAGCAGCTTAGAGGGACAGGGCTGGTACGAGCAGTACTTC. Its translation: CASSLEGQGWYEQYF. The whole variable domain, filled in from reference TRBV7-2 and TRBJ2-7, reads GAGVSQSPSNKVTEKGKDVELRCDPISGHTALYWYRQSLGQGLEFLIYFQGNSAPDKSGLPSDRFSAERTGGSVSTLTIQRTQQEDSAVYLCASSLEGQGWYEQYFGPGTRLTVT.

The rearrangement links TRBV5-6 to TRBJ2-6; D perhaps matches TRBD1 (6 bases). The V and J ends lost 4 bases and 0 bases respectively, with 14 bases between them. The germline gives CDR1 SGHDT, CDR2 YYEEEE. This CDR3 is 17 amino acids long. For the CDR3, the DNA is TGTGCCAGCAGCCTGACAGGTTACCTCTCTGGGGCCAACGTCCTGACTTTC. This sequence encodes CASSLTGYLSGANVLTF. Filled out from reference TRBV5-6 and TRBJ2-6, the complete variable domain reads DAGVTQSPTHLIKTRGQQVTLRCSPKSGHDTVSWYQQALGQGPQFIFQYYEEEERQRGNFPDRFSGHQFPNYSSELNVNALLLGDSALYLCASSLTGYLSGANVLTFGAGSRLTVL.

The CDR3 protein is CASSLDRISEQFF. CDR3 bases: TGTGCCAGCAGCTTAGATCGGATCTCTGAGCAGTTCTTC. The chain has TRBV11-2 and TRBJ2-1; no clear D gene. In germline, CDR1 is SGHAT, CDR2 FQNNGV. The CDR3 contains 13 residues. Deletions cut 0 bases from V and 9 bases from J, with 9 bases between.

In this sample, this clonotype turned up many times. This CDR3 reads CASSYDRDRVGDTQYF. The CDR3 region has the DNA TGTGCCAGCAGTTACGACCGGGACAGGGTAGGAGATACGCAGTATTTT. The chain joins TRBV6-5 to TRBJ2-3, with TRBD1 matching 9 bases. This CDR3 is 16 amino acids long. The trim removed 2 bases at V and 5 bases at J, leaving 8 bases unmatched. CDR1 MNHEY and CDR2 SVGAGI come from the germline V gene.

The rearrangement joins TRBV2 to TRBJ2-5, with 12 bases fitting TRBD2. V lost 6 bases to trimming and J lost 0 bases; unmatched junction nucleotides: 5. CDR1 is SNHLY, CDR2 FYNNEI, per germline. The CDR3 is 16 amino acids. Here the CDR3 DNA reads TGTGCCAGCAGGAAGGGACTAGCGGGCGACCAAGAGACCCAGTACTTC. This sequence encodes CASRKGLAGDQETQYF.

The CDR3 nucleotides read TGTGCCAGCAGCCTTGAACTAGCCCGGGAGCTGTTTTTT. Residues: CASSLELARELFF. The chain employs TRBV5-4 and TRBJ2-2, with D perhaps TRBD2 (6 bases). CDR3 length: 13 residues. Germline V gives CDR1 SGHNT, CDR2 YYREEE (reference sequence). Trimming took off 4 bases at V and 9 bases at J, with 13 bases between the two ends.

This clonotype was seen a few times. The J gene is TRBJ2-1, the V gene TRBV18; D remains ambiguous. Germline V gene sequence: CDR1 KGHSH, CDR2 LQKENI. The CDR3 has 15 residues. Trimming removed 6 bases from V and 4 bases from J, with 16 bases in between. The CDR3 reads CASSPNAAGYNEQFF. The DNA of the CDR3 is TGTGCCAGCTCGCCGAACGCAGCCGGGTACAATGAGCAGTTCTTC.

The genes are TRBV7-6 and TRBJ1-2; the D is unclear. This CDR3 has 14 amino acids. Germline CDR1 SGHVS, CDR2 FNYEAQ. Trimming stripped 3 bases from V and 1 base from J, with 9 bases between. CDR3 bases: TGTGCCAGCAGCTTGGGCAGTAATAACTATGGCTACACCTTC. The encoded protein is CASSLGSNNYGYTF.

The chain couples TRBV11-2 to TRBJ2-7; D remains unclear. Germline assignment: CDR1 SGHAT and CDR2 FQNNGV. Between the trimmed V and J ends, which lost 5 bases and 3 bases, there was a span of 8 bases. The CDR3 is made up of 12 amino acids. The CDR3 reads CASSRVIYEQYF. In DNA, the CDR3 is TGTGCCAGCAGCCGCGTGATCTACGAGCAGTACTTC.

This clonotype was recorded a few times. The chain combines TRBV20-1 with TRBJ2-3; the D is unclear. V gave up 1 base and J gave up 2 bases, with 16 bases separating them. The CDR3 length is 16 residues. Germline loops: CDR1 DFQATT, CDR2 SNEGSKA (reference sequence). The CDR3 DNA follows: TGCAGTGCTAGAGGATACGGCCCCAGAGACACAGATACGCAGTATTTT. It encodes CSARGYGPRDTDTQYF.

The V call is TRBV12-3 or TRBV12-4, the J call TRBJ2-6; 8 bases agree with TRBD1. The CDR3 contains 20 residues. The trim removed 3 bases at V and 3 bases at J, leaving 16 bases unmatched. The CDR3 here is CASSFGVRRQGWIGANVLTF. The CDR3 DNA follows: TGTGCCAGCAGTTTTGGCGTGCGGAGACAGGGGTGGATTGGGGCCAACGTCCTGACTTTC.

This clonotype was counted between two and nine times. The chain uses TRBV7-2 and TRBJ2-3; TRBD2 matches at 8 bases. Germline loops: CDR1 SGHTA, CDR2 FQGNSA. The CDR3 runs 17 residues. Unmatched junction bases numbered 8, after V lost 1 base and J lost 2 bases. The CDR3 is CASSLVPAGGPTDTQYF. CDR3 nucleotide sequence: TGTGCCAGCAGCTTAGTCCCCGCGGGGGGCCCCACAGATACGCAGTATTTT.

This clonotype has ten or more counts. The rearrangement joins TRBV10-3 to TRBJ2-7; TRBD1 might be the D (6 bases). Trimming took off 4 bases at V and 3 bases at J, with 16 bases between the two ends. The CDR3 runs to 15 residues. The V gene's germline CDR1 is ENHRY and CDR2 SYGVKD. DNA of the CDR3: TGTGCCATCAGTGGAGAACAGGACAGAAACTACGAGCAGTACTTC. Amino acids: CAISGEQDRNYEQYF.

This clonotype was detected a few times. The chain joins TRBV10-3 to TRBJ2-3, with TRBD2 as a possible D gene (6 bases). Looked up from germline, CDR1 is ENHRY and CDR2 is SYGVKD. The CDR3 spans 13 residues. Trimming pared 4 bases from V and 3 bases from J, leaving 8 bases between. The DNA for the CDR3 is TGTGCCATCAGTGCCAGCGGGACAGATACGCAGTATTTT. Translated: CAISASGTDTQYF.

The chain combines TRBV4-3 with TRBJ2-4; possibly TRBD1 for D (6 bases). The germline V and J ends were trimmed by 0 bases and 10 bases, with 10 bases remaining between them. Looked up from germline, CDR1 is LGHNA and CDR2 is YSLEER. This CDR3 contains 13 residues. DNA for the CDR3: TGCGCCAGCAGCCAAGATTTGGGGACAATTCAGTACTTC. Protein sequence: CASSQDLGTIQYF.

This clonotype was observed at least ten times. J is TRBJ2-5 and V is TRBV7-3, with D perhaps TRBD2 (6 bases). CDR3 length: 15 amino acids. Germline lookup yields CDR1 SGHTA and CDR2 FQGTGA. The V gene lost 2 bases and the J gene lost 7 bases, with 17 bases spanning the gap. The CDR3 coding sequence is TGTGCCAGCAGCTTAGTTCCGGGAGTAGGCGGGACCCAGTACTTC. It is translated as CASSLVPGVGGTQYF.

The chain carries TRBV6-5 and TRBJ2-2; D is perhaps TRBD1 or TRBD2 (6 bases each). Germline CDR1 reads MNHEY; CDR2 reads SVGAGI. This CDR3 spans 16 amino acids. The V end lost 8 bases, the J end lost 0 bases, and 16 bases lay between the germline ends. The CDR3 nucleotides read TGTGCCAGCGGGGTAACAGGGACTCCGAACACCGGGGAGCTGTTTTTT. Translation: CASGVTGTPNTGELFF.

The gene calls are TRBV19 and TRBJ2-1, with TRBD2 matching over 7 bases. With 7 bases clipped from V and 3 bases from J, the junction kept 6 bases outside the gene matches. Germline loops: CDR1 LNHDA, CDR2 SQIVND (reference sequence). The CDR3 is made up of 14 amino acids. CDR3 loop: CASKELAVYNEQFF. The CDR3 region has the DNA TGTGCCAGTAAGGAGCTAGCGGTCTACAATGAGCAGTTCTTC.

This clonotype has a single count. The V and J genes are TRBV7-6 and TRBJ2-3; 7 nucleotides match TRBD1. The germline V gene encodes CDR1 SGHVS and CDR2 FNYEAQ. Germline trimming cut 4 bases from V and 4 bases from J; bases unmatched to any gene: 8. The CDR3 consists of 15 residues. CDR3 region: CASSSLTGSSDTQYF. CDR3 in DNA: TGTGCCAGCAGCTCCTTGACAGGGTCGTCAGATACGCAGTATTTT.

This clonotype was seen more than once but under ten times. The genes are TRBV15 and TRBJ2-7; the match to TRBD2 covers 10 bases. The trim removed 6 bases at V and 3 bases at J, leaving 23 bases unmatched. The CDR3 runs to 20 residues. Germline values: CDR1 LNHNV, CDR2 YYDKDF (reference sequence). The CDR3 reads CATSRALNSGRHVRLYEQYF. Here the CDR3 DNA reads TGTGCCACCAGTCGCGCCCTAAATAGCGGGAGGCACGTTAGGCTCTACGAGCAGTACTTC.

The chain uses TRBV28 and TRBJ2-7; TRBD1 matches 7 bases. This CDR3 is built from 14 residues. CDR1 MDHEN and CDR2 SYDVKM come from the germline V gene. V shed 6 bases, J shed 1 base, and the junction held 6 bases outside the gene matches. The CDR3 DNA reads TGTGCCAGCAGAGCGACAGGGTGGTCCTACGAGCAGTACTTC. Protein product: CASRATGWSYEQYF.